Shown below are 2 T cell receptor beta chains from a single sample sequenced in a study of T cell clones after liver transplantation. Repertoires were generated with immunoSEQ multiplex PCR, while TCRdb's copy carries only in-frame clones and drops some. The data contain more than 65,000 clones, 80% of them singletons. Sequenced here: CD4+ T cells from blood, sampled 12 months after liver transplant. These receptors originate from a human patient who received a liver transplant. The T cells may come from the graft donor.

The chain uses TRBV6-5 and TRBJ1-1; D gene ambiguous. This CDR3 has 15 amino acids. In germline, CDR1 is MNHEY, CDR2 SVGAGI. Trimming took 6 bases from V and 5 from J, leaving 19 bases between them. The CDR3 is CASSLGWGVGTEAFF. As DNA, the CDR3 is TGTGCCAGCAGCCTCGGGTGGGGAGTAGGTACTGAAGCTTTCTTT.

This clone was counted once. The V gene is TRBV19, the J gene TRBJ1-5; D may be TRBD1 (6 bases). Germline-derived CDR1 and CDR2 are LNHDA and SQIVND (reference sequence). The V end was cut by 3 bases, the J end by 5 bases, with 17 bases between. CDR3 length: 16 amino acids. The CDR3 is CASSIRTGTRDQPQHF. Here the CDR3 DNA reads TGTGCCAGTAGTATTCGGACCGGGACACGAGATCAGCCCCAGCATTTT.